This T cell receptor beta chain came from a study of blood T cell repertoires in COVID-19. In the study overall: Samples taken during acute and convalescent COVID-19 were collected in the United States, Italy and Spain. PBMCs, B-cell-depleted T cells, or T cells provided the cDNA or gDNA that made up the material.

The CDR3 totals 13 residues. Germline values: CDR1 SGDLS, CDR2 YYNGEE. Deletions cut 0 bases from V and 8 bases from J, with 11 bases between. This clone was seen once. Produced via immunoSEQ multiplex PCR; TCRdb's table is partial and in-frame only. The data show 150,000 to 200,000 clones, with around four fifths seen just once and roughly 15% held by the top ten. The clonotype was recovered from a woman aged 70-85 years with COVID-19, enrolled during active disease. The V gene is TRBV9, the J gene TRBJ1-2; D might be TRBD1 (6 bases). Sequencing used peripheral blood. The CDR3 DNA reads TGTGCCAGCAGCGTAGGCCAGGGGAGAGGCTACACCTTC. It is translated as CASSVGQGRGYTF.